The rows below give T cell receptor beta chains drawn from one sample of a study of CXCR3-negative and CXCR3-positive naive CD8 T cells. Using the 5' RACE reads, TCRdb records one entry per CDR3 protein without DNA. The specimen's table records about 98,000 distinct CDR3 sequences. The specimen was naive CXCR3+ CD8+ T cells from blood. The receptor source for this set is a human donor in good health. Some clones in this sample may be carry-over from other donors' samples. Both conserved end residues are part of each CDR3.

j_call | cdr3_length | v_call | cdr3_aa
TRBJ2-3 | 16 | TRBV2 | CASSARERGSTDTQYF
TRBJ1-6 | 15 | TRBV7-9 | CASSPRQGADSPLHF
TRBJ2-3 | 20 | TRBV4-1 | CASSHPGLAGEGSGTDTQYF
TRBJ1-3 | 15 | TRBV9 | CASSPRALSGNTIYF
TRBJ1-2 | 17 | TRBV28 | CASSPHLGTDPNYGYTF
TRBJ1-2 | 13 | TRBV29-1 | CSVDGGRDYGYTF
TRBJ2-1 | 13 | TRBV5-6 | CASSLVGNNEQFF
TRBJ2-1 | 16 | TRBV7-9 | CASSRTGGPSYNEQFF
TRBJ2-1 | 15 | TRBV29-1 | CSVEKLAGEVNEQFF
TRBJ2-7 | 16 | TRBV4-2 | CASSPRTSGDSYEQYF
TRBJ2-1 | 15 | TRBV4-3 | CASSQDRTDADRQFF
TRBJ1-2 | 13 | TRBV29-1 | CSVEDVAIGGNTF
TRBJ2-3 | 14 | TRBV6-6 | CASSYSGPTDTQYF
TRBJ2-3 | 16 | TRBV2 | CASSEDAGGASDTQYF
TRBJ2-5 | 17 | TRBV15 | CAASRSEDRGPQETQYF
TRBJ2-2 | 17 | TRBV5-8 | CASSEDRSLTNTGELFF
TRBJ2-5 | 15 | TRBV2 | CASSVSLAGHETQYF
TRBJ2-3 | 13 | TRBV20-1 | CSRRGGPKDTQYF
TRBJ2-3 | 14 | TRBV14 | CAISQGASWDTQYF
TRBJ1-1 | 12 | TRBV29-1 | CSVPGEGTEAFF
TRBJ2-7 | 13 | TRBV29-1 | CSVEEDQPYEQHF
TRBJ1-2 | 15 | TRBV27 | CASSGRETGGNGYTF
TRBJ2-4 | 16 | TRBV9 | CASSVDSGIAKNIQYF
TRBJ1-1 | 12 | TRBV6-4 | CASSDSGGEAFF
TRBJ2-3 | 15 | TRBV7-9 | CASSSSGGIPDTQYF
TRBJ2-5 | 12 | TRBV2 | CASKGQGEAQYF
TRBJ2-3 | 14 | TRBV27 | CASSLLISSAAQYF
TRBJ2-1 | 15 | TRBV5-1 | CASSSGGGAWNEQFF
TRBJ2-1 | 18 | TRBV20-1 | CSARDPLREGGSYNEQFF
TRBJ1-2 | 15 | TRBV7-9 | CASSPPLAPLYGYTF
TRBJ1-5 | 15 | TRBV2 | CASRGGTGSNQPQHF
TRBJ2-1 | 12 | TRBV28 | CASSFSLNEQFF
TRBJ1-1 | 16 | TRBV5-1 | CASSFVGGGMNTEAFF
TRBJ2-3 | 16 | TRBV3-1 | CASSLRASPLTDTQYF
TRBJ1-5 | 14 | TRBV7-9 | CASSLGAINQPQHF
TRBJ1-2 | 14 | TRBV14 | CASSQVAGSYGYTF
TRBJ2-7 | 22 | TRBV12-3/TRBV12-4 | CASSSVLDPPLVILPVPHEQYF
TRBJ2-7 | 16 | TRBV5-1 | CASSPGTSLSSYEQYF
TRBJ2-5 | 12 | TRBV19 | CASSMDQETQYF
TRBJ2-2 | 16 | TRBV5-1 | CASSSNRGQNTGELFF
TRBJ2-5 | 13 | TRBV6-6 | CASKPDYQETQYF
TRBJ2-7 | 14 | TRBV29-1 | CSVESYSGHYEQYF
TRBJ1-2 | 12 | TRBV6-2/TRBV6-3 | CASTPGLYGYTF
TRBJ2-7 | 13 | TRBV27 | CASGSGQGYEQYF
TRBJ1-5 | 15 | TRBV20-1 | CSATRGDYSNQPQHF
TRBJ2-5 | 13 | TRBV6-6 | CASRVVYQETQYF
TRBJ2-2 | 18 | TRBV5-7 | CASSLNLAGGPPSGELFF
TRBJ2-1 | 15 | TRBV28 | CASSFVGGPYNEQFF